Following are 18 T cell receptor beta chains from one sample sequenced in a study of T-cell reconstitution after alpha-beta-depleted transplantation in children. A library of TCRbeta sequences, prepared with unique molecular identifiers, was generated. In TCRdb, the PCR reads were re-called with MiXCR into one record per CDR3 protein. The repertoire holds under 250,000 distinct CDR3 sequences, roughly 18% seen once, with 40% to 50% in the top ten. Here the sequenced sample was PBMCs, mostly from graft donor cells, taken 360 days after TCRalphabeta/CD19-depleted stem cell transplant. Receptors were obtained from a male patient aged 2-10 years who had a stem cell transplant for acute lymphoblastic leukemia, so the T cells may come from the graft donor.

This clonotype was recorded many times. The J gene is TRBJ2-2, the V gene TRBV10-3; TRBD1 agrees at 10 bases. The CDR3 runs 15 residues. CDR1 and CDR2 (germline): ENHRY, SYGVKD. V trimming: 6 bases; J trimming: 6 bases; junction bases outside the gene matches: 7. The CDR3 nucleotides are TGTGCCATCAGCCGTCCCGGGACAGGGGCCGGGGAGCTGTTTTTT. Translated, it gives CAISRPGTGAGELFF.

This clonotype showed up just a few times. V and J are TRBV12-3 or TRBV12-4 and TRBJ1-6; the D is unclear. Trimming shortened V by 0 bases and J by 8 bases, and 5 bases separated the two germline ends. The CDR3 consists of 13 residues. CDR3 amino acids: CASSLASDSPLHF. CDR3 in DNA: TGTGCCAGCAGTTTAGCTTCGGATTCACCCCTCCACTTT.

The chain has TRBV11-1 and TRBJ1-6; 10 nucleotides line up with TRBD1. The germline V gene encodes CDR1 SGHAT and CDR2 FQDESV (reference sequence). The CDR3 contains 15 residues. With 5 bases clipped from V and 10 bases from J, the junction kept 8 bases outside the gene matches. The CDR3 coding sequence is TGTGCCAGCAGCCCCGGGACAGGGGTAGGATCACCCCTCCACTTT. Translating gives CASSPGTGVGSPLHF.

This clonotype was seen only a few times. This rearrangement joins TRBV11-2 to TRBJ2-7, with 10 nucleotides matching TRBD1. CDR3 length equals 17 residues. V lost 0 bases and J lost 6; bases outside the gene matches: 11. Germline CDR1 is SGHAT and CDR2 is FQNNGV. The CDR3: CASSLDVPTGGSAEQYF. The CDR3 bases are TGTGCCAGCAGCTTAGATGTCCCGACAGGGGGCTCGGCCGAGCAGTACTTC.

The rearrangement joins TRBV19 to TRBJ1-2, with 9 bases aligning to TRBD1. The CDR3 loop spans 19 amino acids. V was clipped by 2 bases and J by 0 bases; unmatched bases: 13. The V gene's germline CDR1 is LNHDA and CDR2 SQIVND (reference sequence). For the CDR3, the DNA is TGTGCCAGTAGTATAAAAACGCTGGACAGGGGTCGAGCTAACTATGGCTACACCTTC. Translating gives CASSIKTLDRGRANYGYTF.

V and J are TRBV20-1 and TRBJ2-1; 10 bases match TRBD2. V dropped 0 bases and J dropped 9; count of bases not matched to a gene: 8. CDR3 size: 15 residues. Germline V gene lookup returns CDR1 DFQATT and CDR2 SNEGSKA (reference sequence). CDR3 nucleotide sequence: TGCAGTGCTAGAGATGGGGAGCGGGGGGGGAGTGAGCAGTTCTTC. It translates to CSARDGERGGSEQFF.

V gene TRBV7-3 combines with J gene TRBJ1-2; D might be TRBD1 (5 bases). The germline CDR1 and CDR2 sequences are SGHTA and FQGTGA. This CDR3 has 18 residues. Trimming took 2 bases from V and 0 from J, leaving 19 bases between them. The CDR3 sequence: CASSLFAPEGATNYGYTF. The CDR3 coding sequence is TGTGCCAGCAGCTTATTTGCCCCGGAAGGGGCTACTAACTATGGCTACACCTTC.

The rearrangement links TRBV3-1 to TRBJ2-2; D not certain. Deletions cut 3 bases from V and 3 bases from J, with 5 bases between. The length of the CDR3 is 13 residues. Germline V CDR1 and CDR2: LGHDT, YNNKEL (reference sequence). CDR3 nucleotide sequence: TGTGCCAGCAGCCATGGGTACACCGGGGAGCTGTTTTTT. This codes for CASSHGYTGELFF.

This clonotype was seen only a few times. The J gene is TRBJ2-7, the V gene TRBV14; TRBD2 matches at 7 bases. This CDR3 comprises 16 residues. In germline, CDR1 is SGHDN, CDR2 FVKESK. J was trimmed by 1 base and V by 4 bases; bases with no gene match: 10. CDR3 nucleotides: TGTGCCAGCAGCCCCCTCAGCGGGGCCAGTTCCTACGAGCAGTACTTC. Translated: CASSPLSGASSYEQYF. Complete variable domain (other parts from reference TRBV14 and TRBJ2-7): EAGVTQFPSHSVIEKGQTVTLRCDPISGHDNLYWYRRVMGKEIKFLLHFVKESKQDESGMPNNRFLAERTGGTYSTLKVQPAELEDSGVYFCASSPLSGASSYEQYFGPGTRLTVT.

This clonotype appeared many times. The chain couples TRBV10-3 to TRBJ2-3, with D unclear. The CDR3 spans 12 residues. The germline CDR1 and CDR2 sequences are ENHRY and SYGVKD. The V end was cut by 6 bases, the J end by 3 bases, with 7 bases between. CDR3 sequence: CAIRNLTDTQYF. The CDR3 nucleotides read TGTGCCATCAGAAATCTTACAGATACGCAGTATTTT.

This sequence joins TRBV7-2 and TRBJ1-2; no clear D gene. V lost 0 bases and J 3 bases, leaving 5 bases between the germline ends. Germline V CDR1 and CDR2: SGHTA, FQGNSA. The CDR3 consists of 13 residues. CDR3 in DNA: TGTGCCAGCAGCTTAGCGGACTACTATGGCTACACCTTC. Translation gives CASSLADYYGYTF.

This chain uses TRBV12-3 or TRBV12-4 with TRBJ2-3; 12 bases align to TRBD2. This CDR3 region has 16 residues. The trim removed 4 bases at V and 4 bases at J, leaving 6 bases unmatched. Here the CDR3 DNA reads TGTGCCAGCAGTTCCGACCCTAGCGGGGGGGCAGATACGCAGTATTTT. This codes for CASSSDPSGGADTQYF.

There are a few counts of this clonotype. The chain combines TRBV2 with TRBJ1-5; D possibly corresponds to TRBD1 (5 bases). Germline CDR1 and CDR2: SNHLY and FYNNEI. The CDR3 loop spans 14 amino acids. With 6 bases removed from V and 3 bases from J, the gap between germline ends came to 12 bases. CDR3: CASSGQGFNQPQHF. CDR3 nucleotide sequence: TGTGCCAGCAGCGGACAAGGGTTCAATCAGCCCCAGCATTTT.

In this sample, this clonotype turned up a few times. The rearrangement joins TRBV12-3 or TRBV12-4 to TRBJ2-1; no clear D. V gave up 3 bases and J gave up 14 bases, with 11 bases separating them. CDR3 length: 11 amino acids. The CDR3: CASSFGDLEFF. The CDR3 DNA follows: TGTGCCAGCAGTTTCGGAGATCTGGAGTTCTTC.

The chain joins TRBV6-1 to TRBJ1-2, with 9 positions matching TRBD1. V gave up 2 bases and J gave up 8 bases; unmatched junction bases: 3. Germline V lookup: CDR1 MNHNS, CDR2 SASEGT. The CDR3 runs 13 residues. CDR3 amino acids: CASSETTGGGYTF. The DNA of the CDR3 is TGTGCCAGCAGTGAAACGACAGGGGGAGGCTACACCTTC.

In its sample, this clonotype was seen many times. The chain employs TRBV12-3 or TRBV12-4 and TRBJ1-1, with 7 bases identical to TRBD1. The V and J ends lost 6 bases and 1 base, in that order; junction bases with no gene match: 5. This CDR3 comprises 14 residues. In DNA, the CDR3 is TGTGCCAGCAGGACCGGGACAGCGAACACTGAAGCTTTCTTT. Translated: CASRTGTANTEAFF.

The chain is built from TRBV20-1 and TRBJ1-2; no reliable D call. Germline V lookup: CDR1 DFQATT, CDR2 SNEGSKA (reference sequence). V was shortened by 1 base and J by 12 bases, with 15 bases between the two germline ends. The CDR3 extends over 12 amino acids. The CDR3 sequence is CSARVSQLFDTF. In DNA form, the CDR3 reads TGCAGTGCTAGAGTTAGTCAGCTCTTTGACACCTTC.

The V call is TRBV28, the J call TRBJ2-1, with D hard to call. With 2 bases removed from V and 11 bases from J, the gap between germline ends came to 7 bases. The CDR3 contains 11 residues. Per the germline V gene, CDR1 is MDHEN and CDR2 is SYDVKM. The CDR3 here is CASSLIGQQFF. The CDR3 DNA reads as TGTGCCAGCAGTTTAATCGGACAGCAGTTCTTC.